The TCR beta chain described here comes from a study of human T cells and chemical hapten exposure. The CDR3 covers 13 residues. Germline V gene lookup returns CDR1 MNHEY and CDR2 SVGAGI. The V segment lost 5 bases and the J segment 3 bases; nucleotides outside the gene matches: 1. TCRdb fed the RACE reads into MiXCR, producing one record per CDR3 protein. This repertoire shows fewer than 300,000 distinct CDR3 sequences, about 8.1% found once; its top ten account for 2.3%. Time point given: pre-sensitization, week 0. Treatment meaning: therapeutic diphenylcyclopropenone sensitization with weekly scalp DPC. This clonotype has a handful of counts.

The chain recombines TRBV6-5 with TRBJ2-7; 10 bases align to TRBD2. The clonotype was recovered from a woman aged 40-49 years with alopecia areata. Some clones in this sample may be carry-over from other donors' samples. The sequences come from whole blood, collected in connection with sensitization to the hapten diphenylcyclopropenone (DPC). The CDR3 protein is CASSLAGVYEQYF. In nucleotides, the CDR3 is TGTGCCAGCAGTCTAGCGGGAGTCTACGAGCAGTACTTC.